The subject of this entry is one TCR beta chain. Its antigen is currently unknown. This specimen comes from a study of cytotoxic CD8 clonotypes in ibrutinib-treated CLL. The study's findings and limits: Different sampling times were used for sustained-remission and progressing patients. Clonality showed a rise at ibrutinib response that reversed toward baseline at progression. The study found baseline clonality above age-matched healthy donors, tracking circulating CD8+ T-cell counts. On treatment, the uncommon public clonotypes contracted or remained stable.

Assay used: immunoSEQ multiplex PCR; TCRdb lists only in-frame clones, some missing. This repertoire shows some 200,000 clones, 75% to 80% found once; its top ten account for 10% to 12%. CDR1 and CDR2 (germline): MDHEN, SYDVKM. The CDR3 is 11 amino acids. This receptor was obtained from a human donor with chronic lymphocytic leukemia. The chain joins TRBV28 to TRBJ1-1; D unclear. The sequencing here drew on PBMCs, taken after 12 months of ibrutinib treatment. CDR3 in DNA: TGTGGAATAGTAGGTGGGACTGAAGCTTTCTTT. Protein product: CGIVGGTEAFF.